This T cell receptor beta chain stems from a study of blood T cell repertoires in COVID-19. As for the study in general: COVID-19 samples from acute and convalescent phases originated in the United States, Italy and Spain. The analysed material was cDNA or gDNA that came from T cells, B-cell-depleted T cells, or PBMCs.

The CDR3 covers 16 residues. Trimming at V came to 6 bases and at J to 4 bases, leaving 11 bases not matched to a gene. Germline V gives CDR1 SEHNR, CDR2 FQNEAQ (reference sequence). It was during active infection that Seattle patients were enrolled and then longitudinally followed. In the authors' workflow: Amplification of reference gene primers was used by the study to estimate nucleated cell counts. The data were produced by immunoSEQ multiplex PCR, yet TCRdb's version contains in-frame clones alone and is incomplete. For V, J and clone size, that table is used; D and trimming come from the DNA. The data show some 70,000 clones, just over 85% seen once.

The V call is TRBV7-9, the J call TRBJ2-1; TRBD2 matches at 8 bases. The sample taken for sequencing was peripheral blood. The TCR was taken from a woman in her sixties with COVID-19, enrolled during active disease. CDR3 amino acids: CASREGAGGHYNEQFF. As DNA, the CDR3 is TGTGCCAGCAGGGAGGGCGCGGGGGGCCATTACAATGAGCAGTTCTTC.